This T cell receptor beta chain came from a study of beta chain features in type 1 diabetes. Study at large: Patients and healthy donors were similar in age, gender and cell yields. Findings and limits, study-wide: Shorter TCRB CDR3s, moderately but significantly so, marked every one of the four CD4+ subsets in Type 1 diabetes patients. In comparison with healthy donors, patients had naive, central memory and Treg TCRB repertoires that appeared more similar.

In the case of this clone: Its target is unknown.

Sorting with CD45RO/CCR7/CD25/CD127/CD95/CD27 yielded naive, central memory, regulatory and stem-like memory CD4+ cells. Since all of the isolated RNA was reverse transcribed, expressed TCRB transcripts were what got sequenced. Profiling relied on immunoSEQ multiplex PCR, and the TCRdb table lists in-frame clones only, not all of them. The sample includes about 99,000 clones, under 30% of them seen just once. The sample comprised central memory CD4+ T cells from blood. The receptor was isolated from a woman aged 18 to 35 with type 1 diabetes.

The CDR3: CASTTPGGINEQFF. In nucleotides, the CDR3 is TGTGCCAGTACCACGCCAGGGGGCATTAATGAGCAGTTCTTC. The rearrangement links TRBV19 to TRBJ2-1, with 8 bases aligning to TRBD1. The CDR3 is 14 residues long. Germline trimming cut 7 bases from V and 7 bases from J; bases unmatched to any gene: 9. Looked up from germline, CDR1 is LNHDA and CDR2 is SQIVND (reference sequence). The full variable domain, its missing parts supplied by reference TRBV19 and TRBJ2-1, is DGGITQSPKYLFRKEGQNVTLSCEQNLNHDAMYWYRQDPGQGLRLIYYSQIVNDFQKGDIAEGYSVSREKKESFPLTVTSAQKNPTAFYLCASTTPGGINEQFFGPGTRLTVL.